This TCR beta chain was sequenced during a study of tumor-infiltrating lymphocytes in primary liver carcinoma. A constant-region primer served to make TCR beta cDNA from around 540 ng total RNA. Three nested multiplex PCR rounds, a slightly modified ARM-PCR, produced the libraries for TCR beta. The first two PCR rounds, around 11 cycles each, used TRBV1-TRBV30 forward primers and a C-beta reverse primer. A single record per CDR3 protein comes from TCRdb applying MiXCR to the multiplex PCR reads. Of more than 95,000 distinct CDR3 sequences listed, roughly 80% were seen once; the top ten hold about a fifth. DNA and RNA were both co-extracted from about 19-30 mg of bulk tissue that had not been sorted. The CDR3 has 16 amino acids. CDR1 and CDR2 (germline): GTSNPN, SVGIG (reference sequence). With regard to this clonotype: Given a much more abundant clone one base away, this may be a read error.

Sequenced material: liver tumor tissue from sampling region 3. Described subset: tumor region T3, left-lateral pole. The chain carries TRBV30 and TRBJ1-4; 11 nucleotides align to TRBD1. This TCR was recovered from a man aged 35 to 55 with primary liver carcinoma and hepatitis B virus infection. CDR3 DNA sequence: TGTGCCTACGGACAGGGGGCTTTTGCAACTGATGAAAAACTGTTTTTT. Translation: CAYGQGAFATDEKLFF.